The 12 T cell receptor beta chains in this list originate from one sample, sequenced in a study of regulatory T cells in long-lasting Graves disease. Building of the TCR beta libraries involved iRepertoire HTBI primers and Arm-PCR of CDR3 regions. TCRdb called the multiplex PCR reads again in MiXCR, with one record for every CDR3 protein. The data hold 450,000 to 600,000 distinct CDR3 sequences, with about 13% observed a single time. Time point indicated: newly diagnosed GD, antithyroid drugs for less than 3 months. PBMC RNA served as the TCR library source. A further study also used this sample, focusing on T cells in Graves' hyperthyroidism and ophthalmopathy.

The sample in question was peripheral blood mononuclear cells (PBMCs), obtained at new diagnosis, from a patient treated with antithyroid drugs. The receptors stem from a man under 40 with Graves disease.

CDR3 nucleotides: TGTGCCAGCCTCAAACTCGTGACAGTCTCTGGAAACACCATATATTTT. Translation: CASLKLVTVSGNTIYF. The chain is built from TRBV2 and TRBJ1-3; D is perhaps TRBD1 (5 bases). Germline-derived CDR1 and CDR2 are SNHLY and FYNNEI. The CDR3 is 16 residues long. V was clipped by 8 bases and J by 0 bases, with 17 bases between them.

This clonotype was picked up many times. The chain uses TRBV27 and TRBJ2-3; 8 bases fit TRBD2. Germline CDR1 MNHEY, CDR2 SMNVEV (reference sequence). The J segment lost 5 bases and the V segment lost 6 bases, leaving 7 bases of the junction unmatched. This CDR3 is built from 14 residues. The CDR3 loop reads CASRSPGLVDTQYF. CDR3 sequence (DNA): TGTGCCAGCAGATCACCGGGACTAGTAGATACGCAGTATTTT.

The V and J genes are TRBV5-1 and TRBJ2-3; D is perhaps TRBD1 or TRBD2 (6 bases each). The V gene's germline CDR1 is SGHRS and CDR2 YFSETQ. The CDR3 is made up of 12 amino acids. The V and J ends lost 7 bases and 5 bases respectively, with 11 bases between them. The CDR3 sequence is CASEGGGDTQYF. The CDR3 DNA follows: TGCGCCAGCGAAGGGGGAGGAGATACGCAGTATTTT. Complete variable domain (other parts from reference TRBV5-1 and TRBJ2-3): KAGVTQTPRYLIKTRGQQVTLSCSPISGHRSVSWYQQTPGQGLQFLFEYFSETQRNKGNFPGRFSGRQFSNSRSEMNVSTLELGDSALYLCASEGGGDTQYFGPGTRLTVL.

This clonotype appeared many times. The chain is built from TRBV2 and TRBJ1-1; D may be TRBD1 (5 bases). The germline V and J ends were trimmed by 7 bases and 1 base, with 10 bases remaining between them. CDR1 and CDR2 (germline): SNHLY, FYNNEI. The length of the CDR3 is 13 residues. CDR3 protein: CASKTDRNTEAFF. In DNA form, the CDR3 reads TGTGCCAGCAAAACAGACAGGAACACTGAAGCTTTCTTT.

In this sample, this clonotype turned up many times. CDR3 sequence reads: CSARVNRNYGYTF. The CDR3 DNA sequence: TGCAGTGCTAGAGTAAACAGAAACTATGGCTACACCTTC. The chain employs TRBV20-1 and TRBJ1-2; no definite D call. Looked up from germline, CDR1 is DFQATT and CDR2 is SNEGSKA (reference sequence). The CDR3 runs 13 residues. V was shortened by 1 base and J by 2 bases, with 8 bases between the two germline ends.

This clonotype was seen repeatedly, ten times or more. This rearrangement joins TRBV27 to TRBJ1-5; D is undetermined. The CDR3 length is 13 residues. Trimming stripped 3 bases from V and 4 bases from J, with 7 bases between. CDR1 and CDR2 (germline): MNHEY, SMNVEV (reference sequence). This chain's CDR3 is CASSLSANQPQHF. For the CDR3, the DNA is TGTGCCAGCAGTTTGTCGGCTAATCAGCCCCAGCATTTT.

This clonotype was counted only a few times. The chain has TRBV10-1 and TRBJ2-7; 7 bases match TRBD2. V lost 2 bases, J lost 2 bases, and 3 bases stayed unmatched. Germline V gene data show CDR1 as WNHNN and CDR2 as SYGVQD (reference sequence). The CDR3 length is 14 residues. CDR3 protein: CASSETGLAYEQYF. CDR3 in DNA: TGCGCCAGCAGTGAGACAGGACTAGCCTACGAGCAGTACTTC.

This clonotype was observed a few times. The CDR3 is CARLFDSGNTIYF. Written as DNA, the CDR3 is TGTGCCAGGCTGTTTGATTCTGGAAACACCATATATTTT. The chain links TRBV2 to TRBJ1-3; unclear D gene. This CDR3 spans 13 amino acids. The germline V gene encodes CDR1 SNHLY and CDR2 FYNNEI. The ends were cut back, 9 bases at V and 1 base at J, with 10 bases in the middle.

As to this clonotype: Given a much more abundant clone one base away, this may be a read error. The J gene is TRBJ2-7, the V gene TRBV20-1; D gene ambiguous. The germline CDR1 and CDR2 sequences are DFQATT and SNEGSKA (reference sequence). CDR3 length: 12 residues. V was clipped by 1 base and J by 5 bases, with 9 bases between them. CDR3 protein: CSARVNSDEQYF. The CDR3 DNA is TGCAGTGCTAGAGTCAACTCGGACGAGCAGTACTTC.

The chain links TRBV7-9 to TRBJ1-5, with a possible D match to TRBD1 (6 bases). Germline CDR1 is SEHNR and CDR2 is FQNEAQ (reference sequence). This CDR3 spans 15 amino acids. V lost 4 bases and J lost 11, with 21 bases in between. In DNA, the CDR3 is TGTGCCAGCAGCTCCAAGTTGGGGGCCGGCGAGACCCAGCATTTT. This translates into CASSSKLGAGETQHF.

Concerning this clonotype itself: A much larger clone sits a single nucleotide away, making a read error possible. The rearrangement uses TRBV6-2 or TRBV6-3 and TRBJ2-5, with TRBD2 matching over 7 bases. This CDR3 has 17 amino acids. Germline loops: CDR1 MNHEY, CDR2 SVGEGT. J lost 5 bases, V lost 0 bases, and 12 bases had no gene match. The CDR3 nucleotides read TGTGCCAGCAGTTACTCGAGGATGGCGGGAGCCGGGGAGACCCAGTACTTC. Amino acid sequence: CASSYSRMAGAGETQYF.

This clonotype was seen ten or more times. The chain joins TRBV27 to TRBJ1-5, with TRBD1 matching 7 bases. J was trimmed by 6 bases and V by 4 bases; bases with no gene match: 6. The CDR3 runs 14 residues. Germline CDR1 is MNHEY and CDR2 is SMNVEV (reference sequence). The CDR3, as DNA: TGTGCCAGCAGTTCGCCAGGGGGTGGTCAGCCCCAGCATTTT. It specifies CASSSPGGGQPQHF.